This TCR beta chain was captured in a study of control samples from healthy donors and cancer patients. Profiled with immunoSEQ multiplex PCR; TCRdb holds only in-frame clones, not every one. The sample's table shows around 190,000 clones. The ends were cut back, 2 bases at V and 1 base at J, with 11 bases in the middle. Germline lookup yields CDR1 MGHRA and CDR2 YSYEKL. This CDR3 is 15 amino acids long. Sequencing was carried out using blood. This rearrangement joins TRBV4-1 to TRBJ1-1, with no clear D. This clonotype originated in a woman in her twenties or thirties in good health. CDR3 protein: CASSQSTTWNTEAFF. Here the CDR3 DNA reads TGCGCCAGCAGCCAATCCACGACTTGGAACACTGAAGCTTTCTTT.